This note documents a single T cell receptor (beta chain) sequence. Its antigen is unidentified. The data were obtained in a study of cytomegalovirus exposure and HLA in healthy donors. As for the study in general: Early release data held roughly 90 million unique TCRs from HLA-typed donors.

PCR used 60 Vbeta primers and 13 Jbeta primers. Using immunoSEQ multiplex PCR, the repertoire was profiled, and TCRdb retains in-frame clones only, with some absent. This sample's clone table lists 100,000 to 150,000 clones. Points from the study as a whole: In a later analysis, an Asian-associated ancestry cluster reportedly showed fewer N-insertions than the approximately 660-donor mean. A previous analysis found most TCR beta V segments productive roughly 87% or roughly 30% of the time.

CDR1 and CDR2 from the germline V gene are SGHRS and YFSETQ. This CDR3 has 13 residues. The TCR originated in a man aged 35 to 55 in good health and CMV-seronegative. Sequenced material: PBMCs. The genes are TRBV5-1 and TRBJ2-5; D remains ambiguous. With the DNA end fitting TRBJ2-7 better, the J assignment may be wrong. CDR3 sequence reads: CASSPSLLYEQYF. In nucleotides, the CDR3 is TGCGCCAGCAGCCCTTCCCTGCTCTACGAGCAGTACTTC.